Listed below are T cell receptor beta chains from one sample, sequenced in a study of cytomegalovirus exposure and HLA in healthy donors. Some clones are missing from TCRdb's copy, which holds only in-frame ones; the method was immunoSEQ multiplex PCR. The table lists roughly 75,000 clones, 94% of them singletons. Sequencing used PBMCs. These receptors were collected from a woman aged 18-29 years in good health and CMV-seronegative. Both conserved end residues are part of each CDR3. A D gene is named only where the DNA matches it firmly.

v_gene: TRBV27
d_gene: .
len: 15
j_gene: TRBJ2-3
CDR3aa: CASSEGRADTDTQYF
CDR3nt: TGTGCCAGCAGTGAAGGGCGGGCTGACACAGATACGCAGTATTTT

v_gene: TRBV5-6
d_gene: TRBD2
len: 18
j_gene: TRBJ2-3
CDR3aa: CASTPGLAGVGSTDTQYF
CDR3nt: TGTGCCAGCACCCCGGGTCTAGCGGGAGTCGGTAGCACAGATACGCAGTATTTT

v_gene: TRBV6-5
d_gene: .
len: 12
j_gene: TRBJ2-3
CDR3aa: CASSREAGTQYF
CDR3nt: TGTGCCAGCAGCCGCGAGGCGGGTACGCAGTATTTT

v_gene: TRBV5-5
d_gene: .
len: 11
j_gene: TRBJ2-7
CDR3aa: CARHFVCEQYF
CDR3nt: TGTGCCAGGCACTTTGTCTGCGAGCAGTACTTC

v_gene: TRBV15
d_gene: .
len: 18
j_gene: TRBJ2-5
CDR3aa: CATSRDNTPGSHQETQYF
CDR3nt: TGTGCCACCAGCAGAGATAACACCCCCGGGAGCCACCAAGAGACCCAGTACTTC

v_gene: TRBV5-8
d_gene: .
len: 12
j_gene: TRBJ2-3
CDR3aa: CASSSFTDTQYF
CDR3nt: TGTGCCAGCAGCTCCTTCACAGATACGCAGTATTTT

v_gene: TRBV5-8
d_gene: TRBD1
len: 16
j_gene: TRBJ1-5
CDR3aa: CASSPRTGASRQPQHF
CDR3nt: TGTGCCAGCAGCCCCCGGACAGGGGCCTCTAGACAGCCCCAGCATTTT

v_gene: TRBV9
d_gene: TRBD2
len: 17
j_gene: TRBJ2-1
CDR3aa: CASSVGSGSNSYNEQFF
CDR3nt: TGTGCCAGCAGCGTCGGTAGCGGGAGTAACTCCTACAATGAGCAGTTCTTC

v_gene: TRBV7-9
d_gene: .
len: 14
j_gene: TRBJ2-5
CDR3aa: CASSLNGGTETQYF
CDR3nt: TGTGCCAGCAGCCTCAATGGCGGGACAGAGACCCAGTACTTC

v_gene: TRBV5-8
d_gene: .
len: 8
j_gene: TRBJ2-7
CDR3aa: CAGSEQYF
CDR3nt: TGTGCCGGCTCCGAGCAGTACTTC

v_gene: TRBV6-5
d_gene: .
len: 13
j_gene: TRBJ1-1
CDR3aa: CASRPQENTEAFF
CDR3nt: TGTGCCAGCAGGCCACAGGAGAACACTGAAGCTTTCTTT

v_gene: TRBV11-1
d_gene: TRBD1
len: 15
j_gene: TRBJ2-7
CDR3aa: CASSFGRTGGAEQYF
CDR3nt: TGTGCCAGCAGCTTCGGCAGGACAGGGGGTGCCGAGCAGTACTTC

v_gene: TRBV29-1
d_gene: .
len: 13
j_gene: TRBJ2-5
CDR3aa: CSADRAGIETQYF
CDR3nt: TGCAGCGCTGATCGAGCAGGGATCGAGACCCAGTACTTC

v_gene: TRBV19
d_gene: .
len: 13
j_gene: TRBJ2-7
CDR3aa: CASSIDRSYEQYF
CDR3nt: TGTGCCAGTAGTATTGACAGAAGTTACGAGCAGTACTTC

v_gene: TRBV6-6
d_gene: TRBD2
len: 15
j_gene: TRBJ2-1
CDR3aa: CASSYLAGGPNEQFF
CDR3nt: TGTGCCAGCAGTTATCTAGCGGGGGGGCCCAATGAGCAGTTCTTC

v_gene: TRBV19
d_gene: TRBD2
len: 16
j_gene: TRBJ2-1
CDR3aa: CASSRLSGSSYNEQFF
CDR3nt: TGTGCCAGTAGCCGACTTAGCGGGAGTTCCTACAATGAGCAGTTCTTC

v_gene: TRBV12-5
d_gene: .
len: 13
j_gene: TRBJ2-5
CDR3aa: CASGHRIQETQYF
CDR3nt: TGTGCTAGTGGGCACAGGATTCAAGAGACCCAGTACTTC